This T cell receptor beta chain was sequenced in a study of vaccination effects on CD4 cells after COVID-19. Findings of the study overall: New vaccine-induced clones dominated post-vaccine spike-reactive clones in convalescents.

The CDR3 has 11 residues. The germline V gene has CDR1 SQVTM and CDR2 ANQGSEA. V was cut by 3 bases and J by 4 bases, with 4 bases left in between. Points on this clone: Its antigen is not known.

Culture lasted about 10 days before CD4+ T cell isolation. PCR showed that the person got SARS-CoV-2 infection at some point between March and December 2020. Every participant took two doses of the BNT162b2 or mRNA-1273 vaccine. This table comes from immunoSEQ multiplex PCR, and its TCRdb copy is limited to in-frame clones, with some not included. The data hold tens of thousands of clones, with around 74% observed a single time. The sequencing here drew on CD4+ T cells from PBMCs cultured without peptide, taken after COVID-19 vaccination. The V call is TRBV29-1, the J call TRBJ2-1; D not resolved. The sequence was collected from a human donor who had a prior SARS-CoV-2 infection. CDR3 DNA sequence: TGCAGCGTTGACCCTTACAATGAGCAGTTCTTC. It is translated as CSVDPYNEQFF.